Described below is a single TCR beta chain sequence and its context. These data originate in a study of shared clonotypes between healthy human individuals. Generated by immunoSEQ multiplex PCR, the TCRdb table keeps only in-frame clones and is missing some. The repertoire has about 1.5 million clones, roughly 95% of them found once; the top ten carry roughly 1.2%. Germline V gene data show CDR1 as LNHDA and CDR2 as SQIVND (reference sequence). The CDR3 is 15 residues long. Trimming cost V 3 bases and J 4 bases; bases outside gene matches: 7. The receptor was derived from a man in his thirties or forties in good health. The specimen was naive CD4+ T cells sorted from blood. As to subset: CD45RA+ positively selected. The chain is built from TRBV19 and TRBJ2-7; the match to TRBD2 covers 9 bases. CDR3 DNA: TGTGCCAGTAGTATTGGCGGGAGGGCGGTTTACGAGCAGTACTTC. Translating gives CASSIGGRAVYEQYF.